This T cell receptor beta chain appears in the sequencing data of a study of CD8 T cells in Susac syndrome. Study-level background: Treatment at blood withdrawal was none, corticosteroids, or intravenous immunoglobulin alone in Susac syndrome patients.

The ends lost 6 bases at V and 1 base at J; junction bases unmatched: 5. CDR3 length: 14 residues. Germline V gives CDR1 MNHEY, CDR2 SVGEGT. A quantity of about 0.5 to 1 ug RNA underwent reverse transcription using random hexamers. An immunoSEQ multiplex PCR generated amplified TCR beta CDR3 products spanning 54 Vbeta and 13 Jbeta. One entry per CDR3 protein, called by TCRdb with MiXCR from the immunoSEQ multiplex PCR reads. Of around 170,000 distinct CDR3 sequences in the sample, approximately 94% are singletons; the top ten hold 0.098%. Bulk CD8+ and CD4+ cells came from magnetic negative isolation; CD8+ TEMRA by FACS.

The receptor comes from a human donor with Susac syndrome. The chain combines TRBV6-2 or TRBV6-3 with TRBJ1-1; 7 bases align to TRBD1. Sample: CD4+ T cells from PBMCs. The CDR3 DNA reads TGTGCCAGCAGGGAACAGGGGACGAACACTGAAGCTTTCTTT. Its protein is CASREQGTNTEAFF.